What follows describes a single T cell receptor beta chain. Its target is unknown. Several immunoSEQ plates received, in even portions, the genomic DNA of each subset. The repertoire was sequenced with immunoSEQ multiplex PCR; TCRdb's copy has only in-frame clones and lacks some. The sample has 1 million to 1.3 million clones, 70% to 80% seen once. This specimen comes from a study of shared clonotypes between healthy human individuals. Study at large: Donors had three CD4 naive, three CD4 memory, two CD8 naive and one CD8 memory plate apiece.

Whole-study findings and limits: Sampling covered blood only; tissue repertoires likely differ.

This receptor was identified in a man younger than 30 in good health. Some clones in this sample may be carry-over from other donors' samples. Sequenced: memory CD4+ T cells from PBMCs. Subset noted: CD45RA-negative fraction.

CDR3 loop: CASSLEGSETEAFF. The CDR3 DNA follows: TGTGCCAGCAGCTTAGAGGGGAGTGAGACTGAAGCTTTCTTT. The chain is built from TRBV7-6 and TRBJ1-1; tentatively, D is TRBD1 (5 bases). V was cut by 1 base and J by 5 bases, with 11 bases left in between. This CDR3 region has 14 residues. CDR1 SGHVS and CDR2 FNYEAQ come from the germline V gene.